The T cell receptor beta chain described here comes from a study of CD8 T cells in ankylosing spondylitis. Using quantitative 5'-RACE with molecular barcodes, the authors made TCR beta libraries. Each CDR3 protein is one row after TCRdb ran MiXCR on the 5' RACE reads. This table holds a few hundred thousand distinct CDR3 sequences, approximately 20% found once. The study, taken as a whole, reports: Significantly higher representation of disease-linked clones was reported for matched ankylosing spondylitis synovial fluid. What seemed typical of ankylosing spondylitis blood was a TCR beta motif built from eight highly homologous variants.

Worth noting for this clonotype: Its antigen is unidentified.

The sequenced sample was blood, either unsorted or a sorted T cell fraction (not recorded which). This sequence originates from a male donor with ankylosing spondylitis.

The CDR3 DNA reads TGTGCCAGCAGCTTAGGCAGGGCCGGCGCTAAGGGCACTGAAGCTTTCTTT. Amino acids: CASSLGRAGAKGTEAFF. V is TRBV11-2 and J is TRBJ1-1; possibly TRBD1 for D (5 bases). Germline lookup yields CDR1 SGHAT and CDR2 FQNNGV. This CDR3 has 17 residues. Trimming removed 1 base from V and 4 bases from J, with 19 bases in between. Full variable domain (outside the CDR3, taken from reference TRBV11-2 and TRBJ1-1): EAGVAQSPRYKIIEKRQSVAFWCNPISGHATLYWYQQILGQGPKLLIQFQNNGVVDDSQLPKDRFSAERLKGVDSTLKIQPAKLEDSAVYLCASSLGRAGAKGTEAFFGQGTRLTVV.